These 10 T cell receptor beta chains share one sample of origin, sequenced in a study of CD8 T cells in Susac syndrome. RNA in amounts of roughly 0.5 to 1 ug was reverse transcribed with random hexamers. One entry per CDR3 protein, called by TCRdb with MiXCR from the immunoSEQ multiplex PCR reads. The sample carries approximately 83,000 distinct CDR3 sequences, about 94% recorded once. Sequencing was performed on CD8+ T cells from PBMCs. All receptors come from a human donor with Susac syndrome.

This sequence joins TRBV6-5 and TRBJ1-5; D call uncertain. The CDR3 has 14 amino acids. V shed 1 base and J shed 0 bases, with 4 bases lying between them. The germline V gene has CDR1 MNHEY and CDR2 SVGAGI. The CDR3 region is CASSYFPSNQPQHF. Here the CDR3 DNA reads TGTGCCAGCAGTTACTTTCCTAGCAATCAGCCCCAGCATTTT.

The chain combines TRBV24-1 with TRBJ1-2; 8 bases line up with TRBD1. Trimming removed 2 bases from V and 7 bases from J; junction bases left unmatched: 11. CDR3 length: 16 amino acids. The germline V gene encodes CDR1 KGHDR and CDR2 SFDVKD. The CDR3 sequence is CATSDSWTGSLSGYTF. CDR3 nucleotide sequence: TGTGCCACCAGTGATTCGTGGACAGGGAGCCTTTCTGGCTACACCTTC.

The chain couples TRBV13 to TRBJ2-5; 13 bases map to TRBD2. The CDR3 has 15 amino acids. Germline V gives CDR1 PRHDT, CDR2 FYEKMQ (reference sequence). J lost 5 bases, V lost 8 bases, and 8 bases had no gene match. CDR3 coding DNA: TGTGCCAGCGCCACCGGGACTAGCGGGATTGAGACCCAGTACTTC. Amino acids: CASATGTSGIETQYF.

The rearrangement joins TRBV28 to TRBJ1-2; D unresolved. Between the trimmed V and J ends, which lost 1 base and 4 bases, there was a span of 10 bases. The CDR3 is 14 residues long. The germline V gene encodes CDR1 MDHEN and CDR2 SYDVKM. The CDR3 DNA follows: TGTGCCAGCAGTTTATTCGGGGTCGGCTATGGCTACACCTTC. It specifies CASSLFGVGYGYTF.

The chain recombines TRBV24-1 with TRBJ1-2, with no clear D. V gave up 3 bases and J gave up 7 bases, with 11 bases separating them. The CDR3 totals 13 residues. The germline CDR1 and CDR2 sequences are KGHDR and SFDVKD. In DNA form, the CDR3 reads TGTGCCACCAGTGATGGGCAACGGGCTGGCTACACCTTC. It yields the protein CATSDGQRAGYTF.

The chain joins TRBV7-8 to TRBJ2-7; D remains unclear. Trimming took 5 bases from V and 6 from J, leaving 11 bases between them. Germline V CDR1 and CDR2: SGHVS, FQNEAQ. The CDR3 loop spans 12 amino acids. This CDR3 reads CASSLLVTEQYF. DNA of the CDR3: TGTGCCAGCAGCCTACTGGTGACCGAGCAGTACTTC.

This sequence joins TRBV20-1 and TRBJ2-1; 7 bases are a match to TRBD1. CDR3 length equals 13 residues. Germline V gene lookup returns CDR1 DFQATT and CDR2 SNEGSKA (reference sequence). V shed 6 bases and J 7 bases; nucleotides not matched to a gene: 9. The CDR3 nucleotides are TGCAGTGCCGTAAGACAGGGTTTAAATGAGCAGTTCTTC. Translating gives CSAVRQGLNEQFF.

This chain links TRBV27 with TRBJ2-1; 9 bases agree with TRBD1. Germline CDR1 reads MNHEY; CDR2 reads SMNVEV (reference sequence). V trimming: 5 bases; J trimming: 4 bases; junction bases outside the gene matches: 9. The CDR3 covers 16 residues. The CDR3 nucleotides are TGTGCCAGCAGTCTCTACCGGACAGGGGCGTACAATGAGCAGTTCTTC. Translating gives CASSLYRTGAYNEQFF.

The chain has TRBV7-9 and TRBJ2-5, with D perhaps TRBD1 or TRBD2 (5 bases each). V lost 4 bases, J lost 0 bases, and 12 bases lay in between. Germline-derived CDR1 and CDR2 are SEHNR and FQNEAQ (reference sequence). This CDR3 contains 15 residues. CDR3 DNA sequence: TGTGCCAGCAGCTCTAAAGGGGAGAACCAAGAGACCCAGTACTTC. Encoded protein: CASSSKGENQETQYF.

The rearrangement uses TRBV27 and TRBJ2-7; D unclear. V lost 6 bases, J lost 3 bases, and 9 bases lay in between. CDR1 and CDR2 (germline): MNHEY, SMNVEV (reference sequence). The CDR3 is 12 amino acids. CDR3 coding DNA: TGTGCCAGCAGCCCCGCAGGCTACGAGCAGTACTTC. It yields the protein CASSPAGYEQYF.